This is a list of T cell receptor beta chains from one sample in a study of blood T cell repertoires in COVID-19. Data came from immunoSEQ multiplex PCR; TCRdb stores just in-frame clones and leaves some out. The sample includes about 280,000 clones, roughly 88% of them seen just once. The specimen sequenced was peripheral blood. Receptors originate from a man between 18 and 35 years old with active or convalescent COVID-19. Both conserved end residues are part of each CDR3. Fields, in order: J gene, V gene, clone size, D gene, CDR3 DNA, CDR3 protein. The D gene is left open where the match is weak. Only part of the rows carry a size: once, few, many, or a class if the clone is expanded.

j_call: TRBJ2-5
v_call: TRBV19
clone_size: -
d_call: TRBD1
cdr3_nt: TGTGCCAGTAGTACGCGGACAGGCTTATTTGGGGACCAAGAGACCCAGTACTTC
cdr3_aa: CASSTRTGLFGDQETQYF

j_call: TRBJ1-3
v_call: TRBV5-1
clone_size: -
d_call: TRBD1
cdr3_nt: TGCGCCAGCAGCTCCGGGACAGATTCTGGAAACACCATATATTTT
cdr3_aa: CASSSGTDSGNTIYF

j_call: TRBJ1-5
v_call: TRBV4-1
clone_size: -
d_call: -
cdr3_nt: TGCGCCAGCAGCCAAGAGGACAGTAGCAATCAGCCCCAGCATTTT
cdr3_aa: CASSQEDSSNQPQHF

j_call: TRBJ1-2
v_call: TRBV25-1
clone_size: -
d_call: -
cdr3_nt: TGTGCCAGCAGCGGACATGGCTATGGCTACACCTTC
cdr3_aa: CASSGHGYGYTF

j_call: TRBJ1-2
v_call: TRBV20-1
clone_size: few
d_call: -
cdr3_nt: TGCAGTGCCATGGACAGTCGCGGCTACACCTTC
cdr3_aa: CSAMDSRGYTF

j_call: TRBJ1-6
v_call: TRBV13
clone_size: -
d_call: TRBD1
cdr3_nt: TGTGCCAGCAGACGTAGGACAGGCCGTTCACCCCTCCACTTT
cdr3_aa: CASRRRTGRSPLHF

j_call: TRBJ1-4
v_call: TRBV4-1
clone_size: -
d_call: -
cdr3_nt: TGCGCCAGCAGCCGAGAACGTCGGACAGAGAATGAAAAACTGTTTTTT
cdr3_aa: CASSRERRTENEKLFF

j_call: TRBJ1-6
v_call: TRBV4-1
clone_size: -
d_call: -
cdr3_nt: TGCGCCAGCAGTTACACCGCCGCCACTAATTCACCCCTCCACTTT
cdr3_aa: CASSYTAATNSPLHF

j_call: TRBJ2-2
v_call: TRBV5-6
clone_size: once
d_call: -
cdr3_nt: TGTGCCAGCAGCTTGGGAGGGAACACCGGGGAGCTGTTTTTT
cdr3_aa: CASSLGGNTGELFF

j_call: TRBJ1-5
v_call: TRBV18
clone_size: -
d_call: TRBD1
cdr3_nt: TGTGCCAGCGCAACAACAGGGGTCGGCAATCAGCCCCAGCATTTT
cdr3_aa: CASATTGVGNQPQHF

j_call: TRBJ1-2
v_call: TRBV5-8
clone_size: -
d_call: -
cdr3_nt: TGTGCCAGCAGCCTATTCATGACAGGACATTATGGCTACACCTTC
cdr3_aa: CASSLFMTGHYGYTF

j_call: TRBJ1-1
v_call: TRBV5-4
clone_size: once
d_call: TRBD1
cdr3_nt: TGTGCCAGCAGCCCCCTCGCCGGGACAAGGGGGCAAGCTTTCTTT
cdr3_aa: CASSPLAGTRGQAFF

j_call: TRBJ1-1
v_call: TRBV7-6
clone_size: -
d_call: -
cdr3_nt: TGTGCCAGCAGCTTATACGCGTCGAACACTGAAGCTTTCTTT
cdr3_aa: CASSLYASNTEAFF

j_call: TRBJ1-2
v_call: TRBV14
clone_size: -
d_call: TRBD1
cdr3_nt: TGTGCCAGCAGTCGTGGGGGACAGTTCTATGGCTACACCTTC
cdr3_aa: CASSRGGQFYGYTF

j_call: TRBJ1-1
v_call: TRBV24-1
clone_size: -
d_call: -
cdr3_nt: TGTGCCACCAGTGCCCGAAGGGGGAGGAACACTGAAGCTTTCTTT
cdr3_aa: CATSARRGRNTEAFF

j_call: TRBJ1-4
v_call: TRBV21-1
clone_size: -
d_call: -
cdr3_nt: TGTGCCAGCAGCAAAGACGGAGGGACGGAGGAAAAACTGTTTTTT
cdr3_aa: CASSKDGGTEEKLFF

j_call: TRBJ2-1
v_call: TRBV14
clone_size: -
d_call: -
cdr3_nt: TGTGCCAGCAGCCAAGGTGAAGTGCGCTACCCCAATGAGCAGTTCTTC
cdr3_aa: CASSQGEVRYPNEQFF